This is a list of T cell receptor beta chains from one sample in a study of blood T cell repertoires in COVID-19. Some clones are missing from TCRdb's copy, which holds only in-frame ones; the method was immunoSEQ multiplex PCR. In the table there are around 81,000 clones, 88% of which are singletons. Sequences were obtained from peripheral blood. Receptor source: a woman of 80 years or more with acute or convalescent COVID-19. Both conserved end residues are trimmed from each CDR3.

J gene: TRBJ2-3; CDR3 length: 17; V gene: TRBV12-5; CDR3 protein: ASGLPPRGMGLPQDTQY
J gene: TRBJ1-1; CDR3 length: 15; V gene: TRBV4-2; CDR3 protein: ASSQEGPGQGSTEAF
J gene: TRBJ2-7; CDR3 length: 12; V gene: TRBV5-1; CDR3 protein: ASSLTGVIYEQY
J gene: TRBJ1-5; CDR3 length: 13; V gene: TRBV18; CDR3 protein: ASSSTGVANQPQH
J gene: TRBJ1-1; CDR3 length: 11; V gene: TRBV6-4; CDR3 protein: ASTQGWGSPAF
J gene: TRBJ2-4; CDR3 length: 13; V gene: TRBV6-5; CDR3 protein: ASVPGQGGKNIQY
J gene: TRBJ2-5; CDR3 length: 14; V gene: TRBV5-1; CDR3 protein: ASSTVGAGGRETQY
J gene: TRBJ2-7; CDR3 length: 16; V gene: TRBV11-2; CDR3 protein: ASSLAATGGFSSYEQY
J gene: TRBJ1-1; CDR3 length: 10; V gene: TRBV30; CDR3 protein: AWSVMGAAAF
J gene: TRBJ1-2; CDR3 length: 13; V gene: TRBV2; CDR3 protein: ATTIGQEANYGYT
J gene: TRBJ1-3; CDR3 length: 11; V gene: TRBV19; CDR3 protein: ASRNTFGNTIY
J gene: TRBJ1-1; CDR3 length: 11; V gene: TRBV15; CDR3 protein: ATSKVLGAEAF
J gene: TRBJ2-7; CDR3 length: 12; V gene: TRBV6-5; CDR3 protein: ATRAWTGRYEQY
J gene: TRBJ1-1; CDR3 length: 12; V gene: TRBV27; CDR3 protein: ASSYRGANTEAF
J gene: TRBJ1-1; CDR3 length: 12; V gene: TRBV2; CDR3 protein: ASAMGGAYTEAF
J gene: TRBJ1-2; CDR3 length: 11; V gene: TRBV7-2; CDR3 protein: ASSQTGNYGYT
J gene: TRBJ2-5; CDR3 length: 15; V gene: TRBV21-1; CDR3 protein: ASSSPKALAGAETQY
J gene: TRBJ1-6; CDR3 length: 16; V gene: TRBV5-1; CDR3 protein: ASSFSGPPPSSNSPLH
J gene: TRBJ2-3; CDR3 length: 13; V gene: TRBV7-3; CDR3 protein: ASSFPGESTDTQY
J gene: TRBJ2-5; CDR3 length: 14; V gene: TRBV11-1; CDR3 protein: ASSLGWREGRETQY
J gene: TRBJ2-3; CDR3 length: 11; V gene: TRBV7-3; CDR3 protein: ASSPTGPDTQY
J gene: TRBJ2-1; CDR3 length: 12; V gene: TRBV1; CDR3 protein: TSSHSSGSNEQF
J gene: TRBJ2-7; CDR3 length: 12; V gene: TRBV7-8; CDR3 protein: ASSLSGGAYEQY
J gene: TRBJ2-1; CDR3 length: 13; V gene: TRBV15; CDR3 protein: ATSRGGQGYNEQF
J gene: TRBJ2-7; CDR3 length: 11; V gene: TRBV7-3; CDR3 protein: ASSLKGGYEQY
J gene: TRBJ2-2; CDR3 length: 11; V gene: TRBV12-5; CDR3 protein: ASGLPLPGELF
J gene: TRBJ2-2; CDR3 length: 11; V gene: TRBV11-3; CDR3 protein: ASSSQGSGELF
J gene: TRBJ2-5; CDR3 length: 13; V gene: TRBV5-4; CDR3 protein: ASSSQGRRAETQY
J gene: TRBJ1-6; CDR3 length: 15; V gene: TRBV13; CDR3 protein: ASSSEQKGSYNSPLH
J gene: TRBJ2-1; CDR3 length: 15; V gene: TRBV15; CDR3 protein: ATSGMFAQGATYEQF
J gene: TRBJ2-5; CDR3 length: 13; V gene: TRBV19; CDR3 protein: ASSPGTGGAVTQY
J gene: TRBJ1-2; CDR3 length: 12; V gene: TRBV4-3; CDR3 protein: ASSQDGGLVGYT
J gene: TRBJ1-1; CDR3 length: 9; V gene: TRBV20-1; CDR3 protein: SARDGGEAF
J gene: TRBJ2-1; CDR3 length: 12; V gene: TRBV3-1/TRBV3-2; CDR3 protein: ASAEASGSNEQF
J gene: TRBJ1-1; CDR3 length: 10; V gene: TRBV5-1; CDR3 protein: ASSETGTEAF
J gene: TRBJ1-5; CDR3 length: 11; V gene: TRBV12-3/TRBV12-4; CDR3 protein: ASSLDSRQPQH
J gene: TRBJ2-2; CDR3 length: 14; V gene: TRBV7-3; CDR3 protein: ASSPRLAGVAGELF
J gene: TRBJ1-5; CDR3 length: 12; V gene: TRBV6-5; CDR3 protein: ASSPGQGSQPQH
J gene: TRBJ1-2; CDR3 length: 11; V gene: TRBV5-1; CDR3 protein: ASSLGRDYGYT
J gene: TRBJ2-5; CDR3 length: 12; V gene: TRBV5-4; CDR3 protein: ASSPEGGEETQY